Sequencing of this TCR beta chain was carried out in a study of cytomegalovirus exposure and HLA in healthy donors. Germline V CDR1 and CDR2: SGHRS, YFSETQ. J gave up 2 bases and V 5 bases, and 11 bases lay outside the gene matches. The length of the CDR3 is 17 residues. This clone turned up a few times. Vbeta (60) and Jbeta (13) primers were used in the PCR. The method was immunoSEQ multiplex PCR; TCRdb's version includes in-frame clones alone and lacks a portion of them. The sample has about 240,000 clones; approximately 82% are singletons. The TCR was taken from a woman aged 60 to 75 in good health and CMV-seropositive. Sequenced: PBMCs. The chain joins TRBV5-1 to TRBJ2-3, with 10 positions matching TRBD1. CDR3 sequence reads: CASSYRPGQGITDTQYF. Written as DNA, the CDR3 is TGCGCCAGCAGTTACCGTCCGGGACAGGGGATCACAGATACGCAGTATTTT.